The 14 T cell receptor beta chains below were found in one sample sequenced in a study of T cells expressing NK-cell markers. After re-calling the 5' RACE reads, TCRdb lists one entry per CDR3 protein, DNA absent. The table for this sample gives about 260,000 distinct CDR3 sequences. The sequenced sample was blood T cells: a sorted CD56 or NKG2C T cell subset, CD4+ or CD8+ T cells, or bulk PBMC T cells (not recorded which). These receptors all stem from a woman between 18 and 69 years old in good health.

This chain links TRBV12-3 or TRBV12-4 with TRBJ1-2; TCRdb reports TRBD1, a call that lacks DNA to check it against. This CDR3 has 15 residues. The CDR3 loop is CASRKTGGINYGYTF.

V is TRBV20-1 and J is TRBJ2-3. CDR1 and CDR2 from the germline V gene are DFQATT and SNEGSKA (reference sequence). The CDR3 totals 12 residues. CDR3 sequence: CSAPRTTDTQYF.

The J gene is TRBJ2-7, the V gene TRBV6-2 or TRBV6-3; TCRdb lists TRBD2, though no DNA is available to test this call. The CDR3 has 14 residues. CDR1 and CDR2 (germline): MNHEY, SVGEGT. The CDR3 sequence is CASALRAHTYEQYF.

The chain links TRBV20-1 to TRBJ1-4; TCRdb reports TRBD1, a call that lacks DNA to check it against. CDR1 DFQATT and CDR2 SNEGSKA come from the germline V gene (reference sequence). There are 13 residues in the CDR3. CDR3 residues: CSASDRANEKLFF.

This sequence joins TRBV4-3 and TRBJ2-1; as DNA is missing, the TRBD1 call by TCRdb cannot be tested. CDR3 length equals 15 residues. Looked up from germline, CDR1 is LGHNA and CDR2 is YSLEER. CDR3: CASSQYWTGGNEQFF.

V is TRBV20-1 and J is TRBJ2-1; the TCRdb call, TRBD2, lacks DNA for checking. CDR3 length equals 13 residues. Germline-derived CDR1 and CDR2 are DFQATT and SNEGSKA (reference sequence). CDR3 amino acids: CSASRTGYNEQFF.

This sequence joins TRBV9 and TRBJ1-2; TCRdb's D call, TRBD1, is unchecked because there is no DNA. This CDR3 has 16 residues. Germline values: CDR1 SGDLS, CDR2 YYNGEE. The chain's CDR3 is CASSVGLAGGNYGYTF.

This rearrangement joins TRBV6-1 to TRBJ2-3; TCRdb indicates TRBD1, and absent DNA this call remains unverified. The CDR3 totals 16 residues. CDR1 and CDR2 from the germline V gene are MNHNS and SASEGT. CDR3 loop: CASSAAVGGSTDTQYF.

V is TRBV5-4 and J is TRBJ1-2; TCRdb indicates TRBD1, and absent DNA this call remains unverified. This CDR3 region has 14 residues. Germline CDR1 reads SGHNT; CDR2 reads YYREEE (reference sequence). CDR3 residues: CASSPRQGPYGYTF.

V gene TRBV4-3 combines with J gene TRBJ2-7; TCRdb outputs TRBD2, but without DNA this stays unchecked. The length of the CDR3 is 15 residues. Germline values: CDR1 LGHNA, CDR2 YSLEER. The CDR3 region is CASSQDTSGDYEQYF.

The chain uses TRBV7-8 and TRBJ2-4; lacking DNA, the TRBD2 call made by TCRdb goes unchecked. This CDR3 spans 16 amino acids. CDR1 is SGHVS, CDR2 FQNEAQ, per germline. The CDR3 region is CASSNSGSWRENIQYF.

The chain joins TRBV24-1 to TRBJ2-2; checking the TCRdb D call of TRBD1 is not possible without DNA. Germline values: CDR1 KGHDR, CDR2 SFDVKD. This CDR3 has 12 residues. The CDR3 region is CATSRGSGELFF.

This chain uses TRBV20-1 with TRBJ1-1; TCRdb gives TRBD1 as the D gene, but with no DNA this cannot be confirmed. This CDR3 region has 13 residues. Germline V gives CDR1 DFQATT, CDR2 SNEGSKA (reference sequence). CDR3: CSASEGQAKKAFF.

This rearrangement joins TRBV7-3 to TRBJ2-3; the D call from TCRdb, TRBD2, cannot be confirmed without DNA. The CDR3 is made up of 15 amino acids. The germline V gene has CDR1 SGHTA and CDR2 FQGTGA. The chain's CDR3 is CASSLTSGGADTQYF.